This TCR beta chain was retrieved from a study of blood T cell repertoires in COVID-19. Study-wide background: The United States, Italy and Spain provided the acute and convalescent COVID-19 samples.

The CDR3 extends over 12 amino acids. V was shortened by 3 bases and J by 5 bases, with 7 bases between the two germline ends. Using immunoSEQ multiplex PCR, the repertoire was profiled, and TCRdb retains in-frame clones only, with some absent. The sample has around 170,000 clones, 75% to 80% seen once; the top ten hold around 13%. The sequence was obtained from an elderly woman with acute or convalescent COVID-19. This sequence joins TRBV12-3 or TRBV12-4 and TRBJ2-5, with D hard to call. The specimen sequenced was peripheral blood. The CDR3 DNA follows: TGTGCCAGCAGTTTTGGGCCGGAGACCCAGTACTTC. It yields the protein CASSFGPETQYF.